This TCR beta chain was documented in a study of T-cell reconstitution after alpha-beta-depleted transplantation in children. This clonotype was counted many times. Construction of the TCRbeta library involved unique molecular identifiers. MiXCR, applied by TCRdb to the PCR reads, yields one record per CDR3 protein. The sample consists of under 300,000 distinct CDR3 sequences, 11% of them appearing once. The germline V and J ends were trimmed by 0 bases and 7 bases, with 13 bases remaining between them. The CDR3 totals 15 residues. Germline CDR1 and CDR2: SEHNR and FQNEAQ (reference sequence). The chain joins TRBV7-9 to TRBJ2-1, with D possibly being TRBD2 (6 bases). This material consisted of peripheral blood, taken 180 days after TCRalphabeta/CD19-depleted stem cell transplant. The receptor was derived from a male patient aged 2 to 10 who had a stem cell transplant for chronic granulomatous disease, so the T cells may come from the graft donor. The CDR3 nucleotides are TGTGCCAGCAGCTTAGCGCGGTCTAGCGAGAATGAGCAGTTCTTC. Its translation: CASSLARSSENEQFF.